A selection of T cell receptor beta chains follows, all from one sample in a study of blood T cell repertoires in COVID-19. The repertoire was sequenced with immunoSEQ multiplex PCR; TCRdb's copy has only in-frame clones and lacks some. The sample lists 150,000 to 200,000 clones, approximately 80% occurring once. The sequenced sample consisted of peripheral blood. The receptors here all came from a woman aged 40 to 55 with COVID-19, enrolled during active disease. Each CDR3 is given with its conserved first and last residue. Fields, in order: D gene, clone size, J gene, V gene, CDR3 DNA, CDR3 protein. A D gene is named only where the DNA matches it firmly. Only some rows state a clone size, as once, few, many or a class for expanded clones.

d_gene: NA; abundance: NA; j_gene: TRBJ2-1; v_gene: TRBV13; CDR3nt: TGTGCCAGCAGCTATGGTAGCTCCTACAATGAGCAGTTCTTC; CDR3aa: CASSYGSSYNEQFF
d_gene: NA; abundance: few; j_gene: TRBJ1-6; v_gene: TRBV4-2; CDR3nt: TGTGCCAGCAGCCATGAAAGGGGCTGGGCTTCACCCCTCCACTTT; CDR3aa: CASSHERGWASPLHF
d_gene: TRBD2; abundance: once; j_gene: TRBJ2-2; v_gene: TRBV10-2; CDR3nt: TGCGCCAGCAGTGGCCTAGCGGGAGGAGGGATCGGGGAGCTGTTTTTT; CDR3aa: CASSGLAGGGIGELFF
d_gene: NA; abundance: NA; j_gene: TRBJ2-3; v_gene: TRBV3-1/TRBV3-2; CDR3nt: TGTGCCAGCAGCCAAGATCGGGTAGGGCAGTATTTT; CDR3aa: CASSQDRVGQYF
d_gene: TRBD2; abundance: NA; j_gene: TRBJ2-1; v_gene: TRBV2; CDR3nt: TGTGCCACAACGATACTAGCGGGGACCCCTCAGTTCTTC; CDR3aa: CATTILAGTPQFF
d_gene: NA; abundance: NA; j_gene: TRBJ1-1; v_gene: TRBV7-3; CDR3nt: TGTGCCAGCAGCTTAGGGCCAGCGAACACTGAAGCTTTCTTT; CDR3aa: CASSLGPANTEAFF
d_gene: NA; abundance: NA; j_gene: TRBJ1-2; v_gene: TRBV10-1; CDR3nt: TGCGCCAGCAGTGAGTCGGGCAATTATGGCTACACCTTC; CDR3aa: CASSESGNYGYTF
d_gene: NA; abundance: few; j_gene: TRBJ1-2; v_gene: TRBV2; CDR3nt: TGTGCCAGCAGTGAGGACAACCTCGGCTATGGCTACACCTTC; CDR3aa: CASSEDNLGYGYTF
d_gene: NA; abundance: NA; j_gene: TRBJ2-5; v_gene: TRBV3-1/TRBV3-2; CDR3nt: TGTGCCAGCAGCGTTACCGAAAGGGGGACCCAGTACTTC; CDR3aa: CASSVTERGTQYF
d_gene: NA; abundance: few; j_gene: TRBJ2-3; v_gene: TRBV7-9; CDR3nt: TGTGCCAGCAGCCCCAAGCTGCGGGTCTCAGATACGCAGTATTTT; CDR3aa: CASSPKLRVSDTQYF
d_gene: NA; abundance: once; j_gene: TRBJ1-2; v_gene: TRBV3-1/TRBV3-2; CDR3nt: TGTGCCAGCAGCCAAGGGTCAGGGGAGGGTGCGGTGAGTGGCTACACCTTC; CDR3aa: CASSQGSGEGAVSGYTF
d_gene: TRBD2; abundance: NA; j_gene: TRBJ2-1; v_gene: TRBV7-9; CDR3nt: TGTGCCAGCAGCTTACTAGCGGGAGGGGGTGAGCAGTTCTTC; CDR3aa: CASSLLAGGGEQFF
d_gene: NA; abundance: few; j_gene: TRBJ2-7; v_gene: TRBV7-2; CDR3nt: TGTGCCAGCAGCGACTTCTTTGTCGACGAGCAGTACTTC; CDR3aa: CASSDFFVDEQYF
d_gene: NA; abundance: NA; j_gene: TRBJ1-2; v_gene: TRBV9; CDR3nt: TGTGCCAGCAGCGTAGGGGGGGAGGCCTCCTATGGCTACACCTTC; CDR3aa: CASSVGGEASYGYTF
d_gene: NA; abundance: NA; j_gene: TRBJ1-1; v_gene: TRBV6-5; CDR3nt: TGTGCCAGCAGTTACTACGGTAACACTGAAGCTTTCTTT; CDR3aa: CASSYYGNTEAFF
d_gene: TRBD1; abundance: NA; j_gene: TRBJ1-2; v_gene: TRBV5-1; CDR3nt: TGCGCCAGCAGCTTGGCTGTGGGACAGGGCGTCTACACCTTC; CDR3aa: CASSLAVGQGVYTF
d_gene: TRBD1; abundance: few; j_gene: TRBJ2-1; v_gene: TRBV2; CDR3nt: TGTGCCAGCAATGGACAGGGATTGGATGAGCAGTTCTTC; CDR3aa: CASNGQGLDEQFF
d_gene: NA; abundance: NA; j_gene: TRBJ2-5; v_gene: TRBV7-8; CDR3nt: TGTGCCAGCAGAACCGGACAGTTCCAAGAGACCCAGTACTTC; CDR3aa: CASRTGQFQETQYF
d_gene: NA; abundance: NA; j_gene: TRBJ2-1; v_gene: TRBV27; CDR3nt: TGTGCCAGCAGGAGTCCGGGGGCCTACAATGAGCAGTTCTTC; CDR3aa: CASRSPGAYNEQFF
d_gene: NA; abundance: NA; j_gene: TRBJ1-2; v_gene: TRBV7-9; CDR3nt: TGTGCCAGCAGCTCCTATAACTATGGCTACACCTTC; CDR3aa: CASSSYNYGYTF
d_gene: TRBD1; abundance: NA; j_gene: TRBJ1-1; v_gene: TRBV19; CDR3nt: TGTGCCAGTAGTACAGGGGGCGGGGATAATGAAGCTTTCTTT; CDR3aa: CASSTGGGDNEAFF
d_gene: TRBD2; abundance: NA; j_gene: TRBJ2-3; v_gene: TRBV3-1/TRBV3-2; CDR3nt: TGTGCCAGCAGCCGGACTAGCGGGAGAGATGCAGATACGCAGTATTTT; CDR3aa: CASSRTSGRDADTQYF
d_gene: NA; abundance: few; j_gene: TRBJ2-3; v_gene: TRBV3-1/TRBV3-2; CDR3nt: TGTGCCAGCAGCCAAGATACCGACTACACAGATACGCAGTATTTT; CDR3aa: CASSQDTDYTDTQYF
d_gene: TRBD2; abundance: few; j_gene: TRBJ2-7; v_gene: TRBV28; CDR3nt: TGTGCCAGCAGTAGTCCGTCGGGAGGAAGGTACGAGCAGTACTTC; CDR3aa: CASSSPSGGRYEQYF
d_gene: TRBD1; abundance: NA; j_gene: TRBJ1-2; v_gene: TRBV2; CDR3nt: TGTGCCAGCAGAGCTTACAGGGGGCTGGACTATGGCTACACCTTC; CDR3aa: CASRAYRGLDYGYTF
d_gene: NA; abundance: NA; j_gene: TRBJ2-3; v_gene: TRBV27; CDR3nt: TGTGCCAGCAGTTACCAGCGGGCACGTGCTAGCACAGATACGCAGTATTTT; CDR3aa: CASSYQRARASTDTQYF
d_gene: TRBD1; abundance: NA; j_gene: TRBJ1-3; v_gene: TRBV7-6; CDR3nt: TGTGCCAGCAGCCGACAGGGCAGCTCTGGAAACACCATATATTTT; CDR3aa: CASSRQGSSGNTIYF
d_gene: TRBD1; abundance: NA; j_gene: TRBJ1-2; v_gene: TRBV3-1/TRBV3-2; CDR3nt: TGTGCCAGCAGCCAAGGAGAGGGGGCGATTGGCTACACCTTC; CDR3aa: CASSQGEGAIGYTF
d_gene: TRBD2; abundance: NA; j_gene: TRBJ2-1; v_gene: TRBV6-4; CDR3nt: TGTGCCAGGGAGGTACCTAGCGGGGGCTGGAATGAGCAGTTCTTC; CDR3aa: CAREVPSGGWNEQFF
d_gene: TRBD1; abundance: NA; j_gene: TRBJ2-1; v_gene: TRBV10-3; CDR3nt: TGTGCCATCAGTGAGTCCACCTCTAACGGACAGGGGGTATTACGATCCTACAATGAGCAGTTCTTC; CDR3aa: CAISESTSNGQGVLRSYNEQFF
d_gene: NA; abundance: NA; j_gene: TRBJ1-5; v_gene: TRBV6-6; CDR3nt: TGTGCCAGCAGTTACTATCGGGGAGGGGATCAGCCCCAGCATTTT; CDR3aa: CASSYYRGGDQPQHF
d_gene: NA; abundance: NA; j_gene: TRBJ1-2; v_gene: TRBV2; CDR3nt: TGTGCCAGCACACTAAAGCGAACCTCTTATGGCTACACCTTC; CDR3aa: CASTLKRTSYGYTF
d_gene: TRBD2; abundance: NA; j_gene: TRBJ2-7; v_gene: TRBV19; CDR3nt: TGTGCCAGTAGCAAAGGGCCGGGACTAGCGGGAGCGGGCCACGAGCAGTACTTC; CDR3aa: CASSKGPGLAGAGHEQYF
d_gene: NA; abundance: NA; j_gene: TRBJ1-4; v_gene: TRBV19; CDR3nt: TGTGCCAGTAGTAGACTAGGGACCGCGAAGGGTGAAAAACTGTTTTTT; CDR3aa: CASSRLGTAKGEKLFF
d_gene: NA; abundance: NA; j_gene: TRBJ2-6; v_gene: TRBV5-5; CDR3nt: TGTGCCAGCAGTCGCTTCGGGGTCTCTGGGGCCAACGTCCTGACTTTC; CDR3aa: CASSRFGVSGANVLTF
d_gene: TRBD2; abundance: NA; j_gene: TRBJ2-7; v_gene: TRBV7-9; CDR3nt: TGTGCCAGCAGCCCCGGGAATGCAGCGGGGTCCTACTACGAGCAGTACTTC; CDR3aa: CASSPGNAAGSYYEQYF
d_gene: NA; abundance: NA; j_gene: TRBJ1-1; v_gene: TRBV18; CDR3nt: TGTGCCAGCTCACCATCATTATCGGTGTACACTGAAGCTTTCTTT; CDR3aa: CASSPSLSVYTEAFF
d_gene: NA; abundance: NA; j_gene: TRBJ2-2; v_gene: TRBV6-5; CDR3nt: TGTGCCAGCAGGCCCTTCACAGGGCCCGGGGAGCTGTTTTTT; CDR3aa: CASRPFTGPGELFF
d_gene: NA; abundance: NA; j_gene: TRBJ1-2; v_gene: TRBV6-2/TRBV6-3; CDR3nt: TGTGCCAGCAGTTACGACGGGTTAAGCTATGGCTACACCTTC; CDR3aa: CASSYDGLSYGYTF
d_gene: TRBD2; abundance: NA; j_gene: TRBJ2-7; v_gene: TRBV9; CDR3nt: TGTGCCAGCAGCCCCGGCTCCGGGACTAGCGGAAACTTCTACGAGCAGTACTTC; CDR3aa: CASSPGSGTSGNFYEQYF
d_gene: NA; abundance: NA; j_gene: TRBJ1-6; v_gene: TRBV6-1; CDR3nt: TGTGCCAGCAGTGAACACACGGGACTAATCAGTTCACCCCTCCACTTT; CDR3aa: CASSEHTGLISSPLHF
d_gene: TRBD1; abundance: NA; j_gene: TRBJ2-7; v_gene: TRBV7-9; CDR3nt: TGTGCCAGCAGCACCCCCCAGGGGGCCTCTTCCTACGAGCAGTACTTC; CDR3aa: CASSTPQGASSYEQYF
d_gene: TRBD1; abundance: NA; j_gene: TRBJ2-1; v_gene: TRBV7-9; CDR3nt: TGTGCCAGCAGTTCACAGGGGTGGGAGCAGTTCTTC; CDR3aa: CASSSQGWEQFF
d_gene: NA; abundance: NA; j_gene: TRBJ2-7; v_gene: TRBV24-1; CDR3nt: TGTGCCACCAGTGCGGGAGTGGTAGACGAGCAGTACTTC; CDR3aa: CATSAGVVDEQYF
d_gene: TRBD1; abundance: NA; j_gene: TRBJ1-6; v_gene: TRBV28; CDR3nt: TGTGCCAGCAGTTTATCAGGGGGCCGCGGGATGACACCCCTCCACTTT; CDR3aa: CASSLSGGRGMTPLHF
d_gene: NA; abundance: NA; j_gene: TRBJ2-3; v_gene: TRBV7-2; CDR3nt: TGTGCCAGCAGCTTAGAGGAGAGCGAATACTACACAGATACGCAGTATTTT; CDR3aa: CASSLEESEYYTDTQYF
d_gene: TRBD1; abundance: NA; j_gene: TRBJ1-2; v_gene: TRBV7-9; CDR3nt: TGTGCCAGCAGCCTAGGGACAGGCCGCACAATCTTTATTAGCTACACCTTC; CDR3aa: CASSLGTGRTIFISYTF
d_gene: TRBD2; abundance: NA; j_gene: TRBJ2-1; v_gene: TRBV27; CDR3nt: TGTGCCAGCAGTTTAGGGCCCGGGGGGGTAAAAAATGAGCAGTTCTTC; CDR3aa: CASSLGPGGVKNEQFF
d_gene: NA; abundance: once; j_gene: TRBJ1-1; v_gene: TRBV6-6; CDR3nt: TGTGCCAGCAGTTACTCGGACAGCCATGAAGCTTTCTTT; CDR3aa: CASSYSDSHEAFF
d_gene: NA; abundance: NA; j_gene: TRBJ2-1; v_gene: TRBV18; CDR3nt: TGTGCCAGCTCACCACTGAGGGAGGTTAGCAATGAGCAGTTCTTC; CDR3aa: CASSPLREVSNEQFF
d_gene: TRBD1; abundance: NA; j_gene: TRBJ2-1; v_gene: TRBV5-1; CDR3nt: TGCGCCAGCAGCTTGGTGGGACAGGGGGGCAATGAGCAGTTCTTC; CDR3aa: CASSLVGQGGNEQFF
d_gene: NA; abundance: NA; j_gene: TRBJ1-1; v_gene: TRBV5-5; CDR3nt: TGTGCCAGCAGCTTGGAAGGGTCAGGGGCTGAAGCTTTCTTT; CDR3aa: CASSLEGSGAEAFF
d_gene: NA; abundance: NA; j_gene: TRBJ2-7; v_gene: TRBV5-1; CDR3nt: TGCGCCAGCAGCTTGGGTGGACAAGGCTACGAGCAGTACTTC; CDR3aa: CASSLGGQGYEQYF